This record concerns one T cell receptor (beta chain) sequence. The antigen is not known. Pooled in the analysis were second doses at about 4 or about 12 weeks. The sample comes from a study of T cell responses to AZD1222 COVID-19 vaccine. Generated by immunoSEQ multiplex PCR, the TCRdb table keeps only in-frame clones and is missing some. The sample has approximately 100,000 clones, approximately 81% seen once. The CDR3 consists of 17 residues. The germline gives CDR1 ENHRY, CDR2 SYGVKD. Trimming cost V 2 bases and J 2 bases; bases outside gene matches: 7. Study-level results: Sampled repertoires all dated from after the peak T cell response. Donor demographics were predominantly white British with a female majority; clonal diversity may be underestimated. Just a handful of people given AZD1222 tested seropositive at baseline.

Sequences were derived from peripheral blood, sampled 28 days after the second AZD1222 dose. The rearrangement joins TRBV10-3 to TRBJ1-3, with 9 bases fitting TRBD1. The TCR comes from an adult who received the AZD1222 COVID-19 vaccine. The CDR3 DNA reads as TGTGCCATCAGTGAGCGGCCACAGGGGGCGACTGGAAACACCATATATTTT. This gives the protein CAISERPQGATGNTIYF.